The 17 T cell receptor beta chains in this list originate from one sample, sequenced in a study of memory B cells and T cells in multiple sclerosis. After stimulus-free culture, autoproliferating CFSE-dim and non-proliferating CFSE-high T cells were sequenced separately. Replicate wells were pooled after more than 6 days of stimulus-free culture of roughly 5x10^7 CFSE-labeled PBMCs. These TCRs are of unknown antigen specificity. Produced via immunoSEQ multiplex PCR; TCRdb's table is partial and in-frame only. This table holds 46,000 or so clones, roughly 87% found once. The specimen sequenced was PBMCs from blood kept in culture. The source is a human donor with multiple sclerosis.

The gene calls are TRBV28 and TRBJ1-1, with D perhaps TRBD1 (5 bases). CDR1 MDHEN and CDR2 SYDVKM come from the germline V gene. V lost 3 bases and J lost 2, with 10 bases in between. This CDR3 is 14 amino acids long. Here the CDR3 DNA reads TGTGCCAGCAGTTTTAGGGGTGGTAACACTGAAGCTTTCTTT. Its protein is CASSFRGGNTEAFF.

J is TRBJ2-7 and V is TRBV2; D possibly corresponds to TRBD2 (5 bases). CDR1 and CDR2 from the germline V gene are SNHLY and FYNNEI. With 4 bases removed from V and 4 bases from J, the gap between germline ends came to 11 bases. The CDR3 contains 13 residues. CDR3 region: CASSAGMRYEQYF. CDR3 nucleotides: TGTGCCAGCAGTGCGGGGATGAGGTACGAGCAGTACTTC.

This chain uses TRBV7-2 with TRBJ2-3, with D unclear. Per the germline V gene, CDR1 is SGHTA and CDR2 is FQGNSA. The CDR3 totals 12 residues. The germline V and J ends were trimmed by 5 bases and 6 bases, with 9 bases remaining between them. The CDR3 bases are TGTGCCAGCAGCATACTAAGGGATACGCAGTATTTT. It encodes CASSILRDTQYF.

The rearrangement links TRBV7-9 to TRBJ1-3, with D possibly matching TRBD1 (6 bases). V shed 6 bases and J shed 0 bases, with 12 bases lying between them. The V gene's germline CDR1 is SEHNR and CDR2 FQNEAQ (reference sequence). There are 15 residues in the CDR3. CDR3 nucleotides: TGTGCCAGCAGTCCGGGACACCGCTCTGGAAACACCATATATTTT. Amino acid sequence: CASSPGHRSGNTIYF.

The chain employs TRBV27 and TRBJ2-2; 13 bases fit TRBD2. The J segment lost 5 bases and the V segment lost 5 bases, leaving 11 bases of the junction unmatched. The CDR3 loop spans 18 amino acids. From germline, CDR1 is MNHEY and CDR2 SMNVEV (reference sequence). CDR3 DNA: TGTGCCAGCAGTCTACTAGCGGGGGGGCTCCTGGAGACCGGGGAGCTGTTTTTT. Encoded protein: CASSLLAGGLLETGELFF.

The chain carries TRBV7-2 and TRBJ2-5, with unresolved D. Trimming left V 3 bases short and J 2 bases short, with 7 bases between. CDR1 is SGHTA and CDR2 is FQGNSA in the germline V gene. This CDR3 is built from 13 residues. The CDR3 protein is CASSFVLQETQYF. The DNA for the CDR3 is TGTGCCAGCAGCTTCGTGCTTCAAGAGACCCAGTACTTC.

The chain has TRBV6-5 and TRBJ2-3; TRBD2 agrees at 9 bases. CDR1 and CDR2 from the germline V gene are MNHEY and SVGAGI. CDR3 length: 16 residues. V lost 2 bases and J lost 4; bases outside the gene matches: 7. The CDR3 sequence is CASSYLPRGGADTQYF. CDR3 DNA: TGTGCCAGCAGTTACCTACCGCGGGGGGGAGCAGATACGCAGTATTTT.

The chain employs TRBV5-1 and TRBJ2-7; unclear D gene. Looked up from germline, CDR1 is SGHRS and CDR2 is YFSETQ. The CDR3 is 13 amino acids. V was pared by 1 base and J by 6 bases, with 11 bases between. The CDR3 region is CASSLSFGFEQYF. DNA of the CDR3: TGCGCCAGCAGCTTGTCCTTCGGGTTCGAGCAGTACTTC. The full variable domain, with the rest looked up from reference TRBV5-1 and TRBJ2-7, is KAGVTQTPRYLIKTRGQQVTLSCSPISGHRSVSWYQQTPGQGLQFLFEYFSETQRNKGNFPGRFSGRQFSNSRSEMNVSTLELGDSALYLCASSLSFGFEQYFGPGTRLTVT.

The J gene is TRBJ2-7, the V gene TRBV28; possibly TRBD1 for D (5 bases). The CDR3 loop spans 14 amino acids. Trimming stripped 5 bases from V and 3 bases from J, with 14 bases between. The germline gives CDR1 MDHEN, CDR2 SYDVKM. The CDR3 DNA is TGTGCCAGCAGTGCGAACAGGCTGGGCTACGAGCAGTACTTC. Amino acid sequence: CASSANRLGYEQYF.

The CDR3 bases are TGTGCCAGCAGCCTAGTAGGGGGCGGGGGTTACAATGAGCAGTTCTTC. This codes for CASSLVGGGGYNEQFF. The chain employs TRBV7-9 and TRBJ2-1; either TRBD1 or TRBD2 may supply D (7 bases each). Germline V gives CDR1 SEHNR, CDR2 FQNEAQ (reference sequence). The V gene lost 5 bases and the J gene lost 4 bases, with 18 bases spanning the gap. This CDR3 region has 16 residues. Combining the CDR3 with reference TRBV7-9 and TRBJ2-1 gives the whole variable domain DTGVSQNPRHKITKRGQNVTFRCDPISEHNRLYWYRQTLGQGPEFLTYFQNEAQLEKSRLLSDRFSAERPKGSFSTLEIQRTEQGDSAMYLCASSLVGGGGYNEQFFGPGTRLTVL.

The table lists this clone with a few counts. The chain uses TRBV19 and TRBJ2-7; maybe TRBD2 (6 bases). The V gene lost 5 bases and the J gene lost 7 bases, with 15 bases spanning the gap. From germline, CDR1 is LNHDA and CDR2 SQIVND (reference sequence). This CDR3 is 13 amino acids long. The CDR3 nucleotides are TGTGCCAGTAGTGTGGGGAGGATGGGAGAGCAGTACTTC. It codes for CASSVGRMGEQYF.

The V gene is TRBV9, the J gene TRBJ2-3; weak D call: TRBD1 (6 bases). The germline V gene encodes CDR1 SGDLS and CDR2 YYNGEE. Between the trimmed V and J ends, which lost 0 bases and 4 bases, there was a span of 12 bases. This CDR3 region has 15 residues. CDR3 amino acids: CASSVVGGVADTQYF. The CDR3 DNA reads TGTGCCAGCAGCGTAGTAGGGGGTGTAGCAGATACGCAGTATTTT.

As DNA, the CDR3 is TGTGCCAGCAGCCAAGCCGGGACTAGCGGGGGGGCCAGGAATGAGCAGTTCTTC. This gives the protein CASSQAGTSGGARNEQFF. This chain connects TRBV11-2 to TRBJ2-1; 16 positions agree with TRBD2. Germline V gene data show CDR1 as SGHAT and CDR2 as FQNNGV. The length of the CDR3 is 18 residues. Unmatched junction bases numbered 11, after V lost 5 bases and J lost 7 bases.

Only a few counts were recorded for this clone. The CDR3 DNA reads as TGTGCCAGCAGCTTAGCCCCGGGGGTCTCCTATAATTCACCCCTCCACTTT. Encoded protein: CASSLAPGVSYNSPLHF. This sequence joins TRBV7-2 and TRBJ1-6; D possibly corresponds to TRBD1 (5 bases). CDR1 and CDR2 (germline): SGHTA, FQGNSA. The CDR3 consists of 17 residues. Trimming cost V 0 bases and J 0 bases, with 9 bases left between them.

V usage is TRBV11-2 and J usage is TRBJ1-2; D perhaps matches TRBD1 (5 bases). The ends were cut back, 1 base at V and 5 bases at J, with 5 bases in the middle. The CDR3 covers 12 residues. From germline, CDR1 is SGHAT and CDR2 FQNNGV. Here the CDR3 reads CASSLGQYGYTF. The CDR3 DNA is TGTGCCAGCAGCTTAGGACAGTATGGCTACACCTTC.

The CDR3 sequence is CASSDAGTGVGYTF. The CDR3 region has the DNA TGTGCCAGCAGTGACGCCGGGACAGGGGTCGGCTACACCTTC. This chain joins TRBV25-1 and TRBJ1-2; 10 bases line up with TRBD1. The germline gives CDR1 MGHDK, CDR2 SYGVNS. The trim removed 3 bases at V and 8 bases at J, leaving 6 bases unmatched. The CDR3 spans 14 residues.

The rearrangement links TRBV11-2 to TRBJ1-3; D is unresolved. Trimming took off 2 bases at V and 0 bases at J, with 8 bases between the two ends. The CDR3 sequence is 15 residues long. Looked up from germline, CDR1 is SGHAT and CDR2 is FQNNGV. The CDR3 spells CASSLTIFSGNTIYF. The CDR3 coding sequence is TGTGCCAGCAGCTTAACCATTTTCTCTGGAAACACCATATATTTT.